A selection of T cell receptor beta chains follows, all from one sample in a study of blood T cell repertoires in COVID-19. The table came from immunoSEQ multiplex PCR; TCRdb's copy has only in-frame clones and leaves some out. The sample contains about 62,000 clones, 80% to 90% of which appear only once. Specimen: peripheral blood. Source of these receptors: a woman between 55 and 75 years old with COVID-19, enrolled during active disease. CDR3s include the opening cysteine and the closing phenylalanine or tryptophan. The D gene is left open where the match is weak. Not every row has a clone size; where given, it reads once, few, many or a size class.

D gene: TRBD2
clone size: once
V gene: TRBV9
J gene: TRBJ2-1
CDR3 DNA: TGTGCCAGCAGCGCGGGACTAGCGGGGAACAATGAGCAGTTCTTC
CDR3 protein: CASSAGLAGNNEQFF

D gene: TRBD2
clone size: NA
V gene: TRBV3-1/TRBV3-2
J gene: TRBJ2-1
CDR3 DNA: TGTGCCAGCAGCCGTACTAGGAGTGGACTAGGCTACAATGAGCAGTTCTTC
CDR3 protein: CASSRTRSGLGYNEQFF

D gene: NA
clone size: NA
V gene: TRBV3-1/TRBV3-2
J gene: TRBJ2-4
CDR3 DNA: TGTGCCAGCAGCCAAGAGTCTAGCAGTTCAGCCAAAAACATTCAGTACTTC
CDR3 protein: CASSQESSSSAKNIQYF

D gene: NA
clone size: NA
V gene: TRBV2
J gene: TRBJ2-7
CDR3 DNA: TGTGCCAGCACTGACCCGTTGACTGAGCAGTACTTC
CDR3 protein: CASTDPLTEQYF

D gene: TRBD1
clone size: NA
V gene: TRBV24-1
J gene: TRBJ2-1
CDR3 DNA: TGTGCCACCAGTGATCACCGGGACAGGGCTCTCTACAATGAGCAGTTCTTC
CDR3 protein: CATSDHRDRALYNEQFF

D gene: TRBD2
clone size: NA
V gene: TRBV28
J gene: TRBJ2-1
CDR3 DNA: TGTGCCAGCAGTTGGGGGACTAGCGCATACAATGAGCAGTTCTTC
CDR3 protein: CASSWGTSAYNEQFF

D gene: TRBD1
clone size: NA
V gene: TRBV28
J gene: TRBJ2-1
CDR3 DNA: TGTGCCAGCAGTTTTGAAGGACAGGGGGCGCGGAATGAGCAGTTCTTC
CDR3 protein: CASSFEGQGARNEQFF

D gene: NA
clone size: few
V gene: TRBV5-4
J gene: TRBJ1-2
CDR3 DNA: TGTGCCAGCAGCTTGGTTGGGCAGGATGGCTACACCTTC
CDR3 protein: CASSLVGQDGYTF

D gene: TRBD1
clone size: NA
V gene: TRBV5-8
J gene: TRBJ1-1
CDR3 DNA: TGTGCCAGCAGCTCAAACGACAGGGGTCGGAACACTGAAGCTTTCTTT
CDR3 protein: CASSSNDRGRNTEAFF

D gene: NA
clone size: NA
V gene: TRBV30
J gene: TRBJ2-7
CDR3 DNA: TGTGCCTGGAGCGCGGGACTCGAGACCTACGAGCAGTACTTC
CDR3 protein: CAWSAGLETYEQYF

D gene: TRBD1
clone size: NA
V gene: TRBV2
J gene: TRBJ2-7
CDR3 DNA: TGTGCCAGCAGGGACAGGCTATTCTACGAGCAGTACTTC
CDR3 protein: CASRDRLFYEQYF

D gene: TRBD2
clone size: NA
V gene: TRBV5-6
J gene: TRBJ2-7
CDR3 DNA: TGTGCCAGCAGCTTGGCTTCTAGCGGGAGGTTGTCGCACTTC
CDR3 protein: CASSLASSGRLSHF

D gene: TRBD1
clone size: NA
V gene: TRBV5-6
J gene: TRBJ2-7
CDR3 DNA: TGTGCCAGCAACGTAATGGACAGGGTGTCCTACGAGCAGTACTTC
CDR3 protein: CASNVMDRVSYEQYF

D gene: TRBD1
clone size: NA
V gene: TRBV9
J gene: TRBJ1-1
CDR3 DNA: TGTGCCAGCAGCGTAGTAAAGACAGGGGACGGCACTGAAGCTTTCTTT
CDR3 protein: CASSVVKTGDGTEAFF

D gene: TRBD1
clone size: NA
V gene: TRBV19
J gene: TRBJ1-3
CDR3 DNA: TGTGCCAGTAAGGACAGGAGCTACTCTGGAAACACCATATATTTT
CDR3 protein: CASKDRSYSGNTIYF

D gene: TRBD1
clone size: few
V gene: TRBV24-1
J gene: TRBJ1-5
CDR3 DNA: TGTGCCAGAGGGGGACAGGGCCTCAATCAGCCCCAGCATTTT
CDR3 protein: CARGGQGLNQPQHF

D gene: NA
clone size: NA
V gene: TRBV10-3
J gene: TRBJ2-1
CDR3 DNA: TGTGCCATCAGTGAGAGCGGAAGCTCCTACAATGAGCAGTTCTTC
CDR3 protein: CAISESGSSYNEQFF

D gene: TRBD1
clone size: NA
V gene: TRBV6-6
J gene: TRBJ1-3
CDR3 DNA: TGTGCCAGCAGTCCTCAGACAGGGTGGTATGGAAACACCATATATTTT
CDR3 protein: CASSPQTGWYGNTIYF

D gene: TRBD1
clone size: NA
V gene: TRBV19
J gene: TRBJ1-5
CDR3 DNA: TGTGCCAGTAGTAGAGCAGGGGGCACGATGGTAGAGCCCCAGCATTTT
CDR3 protein: CASSRAGGTMVEPQHF

D gene: NA
clone size: NA
V gene: TRBV7-2
J gene: TRBJ2-4
CDR3 DNA: TGTGCCAGCGAGTCCGGAAACATTCAGTACTTC
CDR3 protein: CASESGNIQYF

D gene: NA
clone size: NA
V gene: TRBV20-1
J gene: TRBJ2-1
CDR3 DNA: TGCAGTGCCCAACGGGGCAATGAGCAGTTCTTC
CDR3 protein: CSAQRGNEQFF

D gene: NA
clone size: NA
V gene: TRBV9
J gene: TRBJ2-3
CDR3 DNA: TGTGCCAGCAGCGTAGGACTGACTAGCACAGATACGCAGTATTTT
CDR3 protein: CASSVGLTSTDTQYF